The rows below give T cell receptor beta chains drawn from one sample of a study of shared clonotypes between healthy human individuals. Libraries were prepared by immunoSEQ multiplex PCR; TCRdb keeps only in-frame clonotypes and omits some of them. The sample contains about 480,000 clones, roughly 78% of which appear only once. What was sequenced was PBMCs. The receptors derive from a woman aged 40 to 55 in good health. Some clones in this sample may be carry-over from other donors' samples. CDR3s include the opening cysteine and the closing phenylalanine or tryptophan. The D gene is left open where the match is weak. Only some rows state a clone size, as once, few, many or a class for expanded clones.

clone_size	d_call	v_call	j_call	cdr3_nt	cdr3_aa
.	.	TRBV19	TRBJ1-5	TGTGCCAGTAGCCCGACGGGGAATCAGCCCCAGCATTTT	CASSPTGNQPQHF
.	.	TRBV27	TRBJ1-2	TGTGCCAGCAGTTTCGTCGGGAACTATGGCTACACCTTC	CASSFVGNYGYTF
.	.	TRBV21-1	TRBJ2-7	TGTGCCAGCAGCAAACTTCCCTTTACAGGGCACCCACCAGTAGTCGAGCAGTACTTC	CASSKLPFTGHPPVVEQYF
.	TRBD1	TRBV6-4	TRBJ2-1	TGTGCCAGCAGCCTAGGACAGGCATACAATGAGCAGTTCTTC	CASSLGQAYNEQFF
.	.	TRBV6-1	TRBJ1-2	TGTGCCAGCAGTGAGGCAGGGTATGGCTACACCTTC	CASSEAGYGYTF
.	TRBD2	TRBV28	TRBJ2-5	TGTGCCAGCAGTGTTCGGGGGACACTAGCGGGAGTTGAGACCCAGTACTTC	CASSVRGTLAGVETQYF
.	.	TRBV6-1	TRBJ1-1	TGTGCCAGCAGTGAATGGGGCAGGGCGGGAGGCACTGAAGCTTTCTTT	CASSEWGRAGGTEAFF
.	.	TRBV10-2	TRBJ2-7	TGCGCCAGCAGTGAGTCGGACGCAGGTAGGGACGAGCAGTACTTC	CASSESDAGRDEQYF
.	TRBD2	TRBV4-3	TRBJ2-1	TGCGCCAGCAGCCAGGGACTAGCGGGAGGGCCTCGGCAGTTCTTC	CASSQGLAGGPRQFF
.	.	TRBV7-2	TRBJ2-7	TGTGCCAGCAGCTTTATGGGCGAGCAGTACTTC	CASSFMGEQYF
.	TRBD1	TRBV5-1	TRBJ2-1	TGCGCCAGCAGCTCCGGGACAGGGTACAATGAGCAGTTCTTC	CASSSGTGYNEQFF
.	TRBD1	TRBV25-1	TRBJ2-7	TGTGCCAGCAGTGAATTTAGGACAGGGGGCTACGAGCAGTACTTC	CASSEFRTGGYEQYF
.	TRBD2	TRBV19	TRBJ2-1	TGTGCCAGTAGTACCTCTAGCGGGGGCTACAATGAGCAGTTCTTC	CASSTSSGGYNEQFF
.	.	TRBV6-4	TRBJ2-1	TGTGCCAGCAGTGGATTTACGGCCGGTGAGCAGTTCTTC	CASSGFTAGEQFF
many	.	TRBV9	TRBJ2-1	TGTGCCAGCAGCGTAGTCCCCATCAGCTCCTACAATGAGCAGTTCTTC	CASSVVPISSYNEQFF
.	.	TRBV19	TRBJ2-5	TGTGCCAGCCGGGGCGGGTACCAAGAGACCCAGTACTTC	CASRGGYQETQYF
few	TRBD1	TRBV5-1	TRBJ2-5	TGCGCCAGCAGCCCGGGACAGTCGCAAGAGACCCAGTACTTC	CASSPGQSQETQYF
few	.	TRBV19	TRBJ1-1	TGTGCCAGTAGGACCAAGTTAGCGGGCAGGGGAGCTTTCTTT	CASRTKLAGRGAFF
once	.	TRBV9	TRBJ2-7	TGTGCCAGCAGCGTAGGCGGGTTTTACAACGAGCAGTACTTC	CASSVGGFYNEQYF
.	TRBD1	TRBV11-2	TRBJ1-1	TGTGCCAGCAGCCTTCAGGGGGGGAACACTGAAGCTTTCTTT	CASSLQGGNTEAFF
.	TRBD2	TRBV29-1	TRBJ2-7	TGCAGCGTTGAGGTTGGCGGGAGGGTCTACGAGCAGTACTTC	CSVEVGGRVYEQYF
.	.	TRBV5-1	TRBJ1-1	TGCGCCAGCAGCTTTGGGGTAGAGGACACTGAAGCTTTCTTT	CASSFGVEDTEAFF
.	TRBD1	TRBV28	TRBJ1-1	TGTGCCAGCAGCCCCGTCGACAGGGTGAACACTGAAGCTTTCTTT	CASSPVDRVNTEAFF
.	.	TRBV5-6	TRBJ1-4	TGTGCCAGCAGCTTGTTTGAGGAGAAAAATGAAAAACTGTTTTTT	CASSLFEEKNEKLFF
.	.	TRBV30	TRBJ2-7	TGTGCCTGGAGCCCAAGACGGGGATGGGGCCACTACGAGCAGTACTTC	CAWSPRRGWGHYEQYF
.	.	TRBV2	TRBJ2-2	TGTGCCAGCAGTGAACCCGGGGAGCTGTTTTTT	CASSEPGELFF
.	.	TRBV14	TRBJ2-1	TGTGCCAGCAGCCAAGCCTATGAGCAGTTCTTC	CASSQAYEQFF
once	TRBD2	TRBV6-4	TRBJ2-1	TGTGCCAGCAGCCAGGGACTAGCGGGAGACAATGAGCAGTTCTTC	CASSQGLAGDNEQFF
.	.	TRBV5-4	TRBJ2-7	TGTGCCAGCAGCGGGATTGGACAGCTTAACTACGAGCAGTACTTC	CASSGIGQLNYEQYF
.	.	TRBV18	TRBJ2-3	TGTGCCAGCTCACGGCGGGACGCTGTCACAGATACGCAGTATTTT	CASSRRDAVTDTQYF
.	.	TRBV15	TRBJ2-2	TGTGCCACCAGCAGGTACGCCGGGGAGCTGTTTTTT	CATSRYAGELFF
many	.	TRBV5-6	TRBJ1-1	TGTGCCAGCAGCTTGTCGACAAGCCGGTGGAACACTGAAGCTTTCTTT	CASSLSTSRWNTEAFF
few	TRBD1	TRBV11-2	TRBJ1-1	TGTGCCAGCAGTCGACAGGGGAACACTGAAGCTTTCTTT	CASSRQGNTEAFF
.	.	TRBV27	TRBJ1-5	TGTGCCAGCAGTTTATCCGACAGAGGCCAGCCCCAGCATTTT	CASSLSDRGQPQHF
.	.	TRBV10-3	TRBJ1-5	TGTGCCATCCGGGAGGGCTCGAATCAGCCCCAGCATTTT	CAIREGSNQPQHF
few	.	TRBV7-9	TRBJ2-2	TGTGCCAGCCAGCGCGGGACCCAGAACACCGGGGAGCTGTTTTTT	CASQRGTQNTGELFF
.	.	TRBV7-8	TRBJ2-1	TGTGCCAGCAGCTTAACAGCGGACCATTACTACAATGAGCAGTTCTTC	CASSLTADHYYNEQFF
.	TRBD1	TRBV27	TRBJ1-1	TGTGCCAGCGGCCCCGGGACAGGGGGCACTGAAGCTTTCTTT	CASGPGTGGTEAFF
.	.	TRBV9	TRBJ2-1	TGTGCCAGCAGCGTATGGGTAGCGTCTAGCTCCTACAATGAGCAGTTCTTC	CASSVWVASSSYNEQFF
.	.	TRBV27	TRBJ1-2	TGTGCCAGCAGTTTACGGGGGTACTATGGCTACACCTTC	CASSLRGYYGYTF
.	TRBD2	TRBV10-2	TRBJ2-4	TGCGCCAGCAAGGGCGGGAGGGCGGACATTCAGAACTTC	CASKGGRADIQNF
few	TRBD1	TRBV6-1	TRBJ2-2	TGTGCCACCATCCGGGACAGATACACCGGGGAGCTGTTTTTT	CATIRDRYTGELFF
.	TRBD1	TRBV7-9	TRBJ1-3	TGTGCCAGCAGCTTCGGTGACAGGGGGGGAAACACCATATATTTT	CASSFGDRGGNTIYF
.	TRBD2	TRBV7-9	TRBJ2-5	TGTGCCAGCAGACCGTTAGCGGGAGCGGGGGAAGAGACCCAGTACTTC	CASRPLAGAGEETQYF
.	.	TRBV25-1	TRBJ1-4	TGTGCCAGCAGTGAATGGAAGGGGAAGAATGAAAAACTGTTTTTT	CASSEWKGKNEKLFF